One sample yielded the 28 T cell receptor beta chains listed below, sequenced in a study of CD8 T cells in Susac syndrome (dated by TCRdb to the late 2010s). The library was generated by the immunoSEQ multiplex PCR assay. RNA was extracted using the RNeasy kit, and about 0.45 to 1 ug of the RNA was reverse transcribed with random hexamers. The public reads were reprocessed in TCRdb via fastp at Q25 and MiXCR, keeping in-frame beta chains. Each entry merges the rows of one CDR3 protein and shows their most common DNA and genes. The table for this sample lists some 130,000 distinct CDR3 sequences; 85% to 95% of them were counted only once. The top ten constitute more than 0.15% of the sample. The sequenced sample consisted of CD8+ T cells from PBMCs. Receptors were obtained from a human donor with Susac syndrome.

V gene TRBV7-9 combines with J gene TRBJ2-7, with 7 bases that match TRBD2. V lost 3 bases and J lost 3; bases outside the gene matches: 5. Germline V gene sequence: CDR1 SEHNR, CDR2 FQNEAQ (reference sequence). The CDR3 spans 14 residues. The CDR3 reads CASSLGGRDYEQYF. In DNA form, the CDR3 reads TGTGCCAGCAGCTTGGGGGGGAGGGACTACGAGCAGTACTTC.

The chain has TRBV29-1 and TRBJ1-2; TRBD1 matches 7 bases. The CDR3 extends over 17 amino acids. Germline V gene lookup returns CDR1 SQVTM and CDR2 ANQGSEA. Unmatched junction bases numbered 18, after V lost 2 bases and J lost 6 bases. The CDR3 region is CSVEQIGPQGTLDGYTF. CDR3 in DNA: TGCAGCGTTGAACAAATAGGGCCACAGGGGACGCTCGATGGCTACACCTTC.

This clonotype was counted a few times. This chain joins TRBV13 and TRBJ2-7, with 13 positions matching TRBD2. The CDR3 sequence is 15 residues long. Germline values: CDR1 PRHDT, CDR2 FYEKMQ (reference sequence). V lost 5 bases and J lost 2; bases outside the gene matches: 3. The CDR3 spells CASSPGLAGTYEQYF. The CDR3 nucleotides are TGTGCCAGCAGCCCGGGACTAGCGGGAACCTACGAGCAGTACTTC.

V and J are TRBV12-3 or TRBV12-4 and TRBJ1-1; 7 bases are shared with TRBD1. This CDR3 has 20 residues. The V and J ends lost 1 base and 3 bases, in that order; junction bases with no gene match: 20. CDR3 DNA sequence: TGTGCCAGCAGTTTAGAGTACCAACGGTCGGACAGGACTTGGGACACTGAAGCTTTCTTT. Residues: CASSLEYQRSDRTWDTEAFF.

The J gene is TRBJ1-1, the V gene TRBV19; D not certain. Germline V gene lookup returns CDR1 LNHDA and CDR2 SQIVND (reference sequence). The V end lost 9 bases, the J end lost 2 bases, and 7 bases lay between the germline ends. The CDR3 totals 11 residues. The CDR3, as DNA: TGTGCCAGCTTCGATAACACTGAAGCTTTCTTT. Its translation is CASFDNTEAFF.

This clonotype was picked up one time. The rearrangement links TRBV14 to TRBJ2-7, with unresolved D. Germline-derived CDR1 and CDR2 are SGHDN and FVKESK. The CDR3 covers 11 residues. V lost 1 base and J lost 6, with 4 bases in between. CDR3: CASSQGAEQYF. CDR3 bases: TGTGCCAGCAGCCAAGGGGCCGAGCAGTACTTC.

The chain couples TRBV2 to TRBJ2-7; the match to TRBD1 covers 11 bases. Germline CDR1 SNHLY, CDR2 FYNNEI. With 1 base clipped from V and 0 bases from J, the junction kept 5 bases outside the gene matches. The CDR3 covers 17 residues. CDR3 in DNA: TGTGCCAGCAGTGAAGGTTCCGGGACAGGGGGCTCCTACGAGCAGTACTTC. Translation: CASSEGSGTGGSYEQYF.

The V call is TRBV27, the J call TRBJ2-7, with D possibly TRBD1 on 6 matching bases. From germline, CDR1 is MNHEY and CDR2 SMNVEV (reference sequence). The V gene lost 6 bases and the J gene lost 2 bases, with 11 bases spanning the gap. This CDR3 spans 13 amino acids. Here the CDR3 DNA reads TGTGCCAGCAGCCAAGACAGGACCTACGAGCAGTACTTC. This gives the protein CASSQDRTYEQYF.

The chain has TRBV20-1 and TRBJ2-1; TRBD2 aligns across 7 bases. V lost 2 bases to trimming and J lost 8 bases; unmatched junction nucleotides: 9. CDR1 and CDR2 from the germline V gene are DFQATT and SNEGSKA (reference sequence). CDR3 length equals 14 residues. The CDR3 DNA reads TGCAGTGCTAGAATTCGGCGGGAGAGCTATGAGCAGTTCTTC. Its translation is CSARIRRESYEQFF.

The chain joins TRBV7-9 to TRBJ2-5; TRBD1 is a possible D gene (5 bases). Germline V gene data show CDR1 as SEHNR and CDR2 as FQNEAQ (reference sequence). The CDR3 is made up of 16 amino acids. V was clipped by 5 bases and J by 0 bases, with 16 bases between them. This CDR3 is CASSPILGRDQETQYF. CDR3 DNA: TGTGCCAGCAGCCCCATCCTGGGCAGGGACCAAGAGACCCAGTACTTC. Together with reference TRBV7-9 and TRBJ2-5, the CDR3 gives the full variable domain: DTGVSQNPRHKITKRGQNVTFRCDPISEHNRLYWYRQTLGQGPEFLTYFQNEAQLEKSRLLSDRFSAERPKGSFSTLEIQRTEQGDSAMYLCASSPILGRDQETQYFGPGTRLLVL.

The chain links TRBV20-1 to TRBJ1-5; unclear D gene. The germline gives CDR1 DFQATT, CDR2 SNEGSKA (reference sequence). V was trimmed by 0 bases and J by 5 bases, leaving 14 bases between them. The CDR3 extends over 15 amino acids. CDR3 coding DNA: TGCAGTGCTAGAGATTTGGGAGCCCCTCATCAGCCCCAGCATTTT. Translating it yields CSARDLGAPHQPQHF.

Concerning this clonotype: The junction departs from germline at one end; a sequencing error may be responsible. This chain connects TRBV11-2 to TRBJ2-7, with 7 nucleotides matching TRBD2. Germline V gene sequence: CDR1 SGHAT, CDR2 FQNNGV. The CDR3 has 13 amino acids. CDR3 DNA sequence: TGTACCAGCAGCCTCGGACTAGACTACGAGCAGTACTTC. The encoded protein is CTSSLGLDYEQYF.

The rearrangement uses TRBV29-1 and TRBJ2-7; possibly TRBD1 or TRBD2 for D (5 bases each). CDR3 size: 15 residues. The V gene lost 0 bases and the J gene lost 3 bases, with 15 bases spanning the gap. In germline, CDR1 is SQVTM, CDR2 ANQGSEA. CDR3 residues: CSVEDRGARVYEQYF. CDR3 coding DNA: TGCAGCGTTGAAGATCGAGGGGCCAGGGTCTACGAGCAGTACTTC.

The V and J genes are TRBV20-1 and TRBJ1-2; 9 nucleotides match TRBD1. Germline loops: CDR1 DFQATT, CDR2 SNEGSKA (reference sequence). CDR3 length: 13 residues. Germline trimming cut 4 bases from V and 4 bases from J; bases unmatched to any gene: 4. The CDR3 bases are TGCAGTGCTATTTCGACAGGGGGCTATGGCTACACCTTC. Residues: CSAISTGGYGYTF.

The J gene is TRBJ2-1, the V gene TRBV5-6; 11 bases align to TRBD2. The CDR3 is 16 amino acids. CDR1 and CDR2 (germline): SGHDT, YYEEEE. The junction had 12 bases not matched to a gene; V was cut back by 3 bases and J by 10 bases. CDR3 coding DNA: TGTGCCAGCAGCTGGGGGACTAGCGGACCCAGGGGAGAGCAGTTCTTC. Amino acid sequence: CASSWGTSGPRGEQFF. Combining the CDR3 with reference TRBV5-6 and TRBJ2-1 gives the whole variable domain DAGVTQSPTHLIKTRGQQVTLRCSPKSGHDTVSWYQQALGQGPQFIFQYYEEEERQRGNFPDRFSGHQFPNYSSELNVNALLLGDSALYLCASSWGTSGPRGEQFFGPGTRLTVL.

The chain has TRBV29-1 and TRBJ1-3; 7 bases are shared with TRBD1. The V gene end was trimmed by 0 bases and the J gene end by 7 bases; junction bases not matched to a gene: 6. CDR3 size: 14 residues. The germline CDR1 and CDR2 sequences are SQVTM and ANQGSEA. The CDR3 sequence: CSVEEEGAGNTIYF. The DNA for the CDR3 is TGCAGCGTTGAAGAGGAGGGGGCCGGGAACACCATATATTTT.

The V gene is TRBV6-2 or TRBV6-3, the J gene TRBJ2-1, with TRBD1 matching over 8 bases. Losses at the gene ends were 10 bases for V and 5 bases for J; bases not matched to a gene: 4. This CDR3 is 12 amino acids long. The germline CDR1 and CDR2 sequences are MNHEY and SVGEGT. The CDR3 sequence: CAIHRGDNEQFF. The CDR3 DNA sequence: TGTGCCATCCACAGGGGGGACAATGAGCAGTTCTTC.

V is TRBV12-5 and J is TRBJ1-1; D gene uncertain. Germline V CDR1 and CDR2: LGHNT, FRNRAP. The V end lost 3 bases, the J end lost 0 bases, and 14 bases lay between the germline ends. The CDR3 length is 16 residues. CDR3 DNA sequence: TGTGCTAGTGGTTTCAGTACAGTACGGATGAACACTGAAGCTTTCTTT. Its translation is CASGFSTVRMNTEAFF.

V and J are TRBV7-6 and TRBJ2-1; D unresolved. The germline V gene has CDR1 SGHVS and CDR2 FNYEAQ. The CDR3 extends over 14 amino acids. Trimming pared 6 bases from V and 6 bases from J, leaving 15 bases between. The DNA of the CDR3 is TGTGCCAGCAGTTCCGTCGACCATCGCAATGAGCAGTTCTTC. This sequence encodes CASSSVDHRNEQFF.

The rearrangement links TRBV5-4 to TRBJ2-7; D not certain. The CDR3 covers 11 residues. Trimming stripped 1 base from V and 5 bases from J, with 4 bases between. Germline lookup yields CDR1 SGHNT and CDR2 YYREEE (reference sequence). The CDR3 loop is CASSLSHEQYF. In nucleotides, the CDR3 is TGTGCCAGCAGCTTGAGCCACGAGCAGTACTTC. The full variable domain, with the rest looked up from reference TRBV5-4 and TRBJ2-7, is ETGVTQSPTHLIKTRGQQVTLRCSSQSGHNTVSWYQQALGQGPQFIFQYYREEENGRGNFPPRFSGLQFPNYSSELNVNALELDDSALYLCASSLSHEQYFGPGTRLTVT.

The chain carries TRBV30 and TRBJ1-2, with D tentatively TRBD1 (6 bases). The CDR3 contains 15 residues. V lost 0 bases, J lost 3 bases, and 14 bases lay in between. CDR1 is GTSNPN, CDR2 SVGIG, per germline (reference sequence). CDR3 DNA sequence: TGTGCCTGGAGTGTACGTTGGGGGCAAGACTATGGCTACACCTTC. It encodes CAWSVRWGQDYGYTF.

The table lists this clonotype with a few counts. CDR3 DNA: TGTGCCAGCAGTTCTACTTACAATGAGCAGTTCTTC. Amino acids: CASSSTYNEQFF. J is TRBJ2-1 and V is TRBV11-2; no clear D gene. This CDR3 has 12 amino acids. From germline, CDR1 is SGHAT and CDR2 FQNNGV. Trimming stripped 6 bases from V and 4 bases from J, with 7 bases between.

Worth noting for this clonotype: Germline is not matched at one junction end, which may reflect a read error. The chain uses TRBV6-5 and TRBJ2-3; D gene uncertain. This CDR3 spans 13 amino acids. Germline lookup yields CDR1 MNHEY and CDR2 SVGAGI. Here the CDR3 DNA reads TGTGCCAGCAGTCCATTGACCACACATACGCAGTATTTT. Translation: CASSPLTTHTQYF.

J is TRBJ1-2 and V is TRBV19; D ambiguous. The length of the CDR3 is 14 residues. V lost 5 bases and J lost 8, with 18 bases in between. In germline, CDR1 is LNHDA, CDR2 SQIVND (reference sequence). CDR3 sequence (DNA): TGTGCCAGTAGTCCTCTCGGCAGCGACATGGGCTACACCTTC. It is translated as CASSPLGSDMGYTF.

The rearrangement links TRBV7-8 to TRBJ1-1; D not resolved. Germline loops: CDR1 SGHVS, CDR2 FQNEAQ. Trimming shortened V by 1 base and J by 5 bases, and 11 bases separated the two germline ends. The CDR3 is 14 amino acids. The CDR3: CASSLGVDFTEAFF. DNA for the CDR3: TGTGCCAGCAGCTTAGGGGTCGACTTTACTGAAGCTTTCTTT.

V usage is TRBV27 and J usage is TRBJ2-1, with TRBD1 identical over 7 bases. V shed 5 bases, J shed 6 bases, and the junction held 7 bases outside the gene matches. CDR1 MNHEY and CDR2 SMNVEV come from the germline V gene (reference sequence). The CDR3 totals 14 residues. The CDR3 region has the DNA TGTGCCAGCAGTCCCGAGACAGGGATCAATGAGCAGTTCTTC. It specifies CASSPETGINEQFF.

This clonotype was seen a single time. The CDR3 DNA reads as TGTGCCAGCCGGCTAGACGCAGATACGCAGTATTTT. Its translation is CASRLDADTQYF. The chain joins TRBV13 to TRBJ2-3; D not certain. Germline CDR1 PRHDT, CDR2 FYEKMQ (reference sequence). The V end was cut by 8 bases, the J end by 4 bases, with 10 bases between. The CDR3 contains 12 residues.

The chain uses TRBV30 and TRBJ1-2; D call uncertain. Trimming removed 4 bases from V and 7 bases from J, with 10 bases in between. CDR3 length: 11 residues. Germline V CDR1 and CDR2: GTSNPN, SVGIG (reference sequence). The CDR3 DNA reads TGTGCCTGGACAGTTGGACCTGGCTACACCTTC. Amino acid sequence: CAWTVGPGYTF.